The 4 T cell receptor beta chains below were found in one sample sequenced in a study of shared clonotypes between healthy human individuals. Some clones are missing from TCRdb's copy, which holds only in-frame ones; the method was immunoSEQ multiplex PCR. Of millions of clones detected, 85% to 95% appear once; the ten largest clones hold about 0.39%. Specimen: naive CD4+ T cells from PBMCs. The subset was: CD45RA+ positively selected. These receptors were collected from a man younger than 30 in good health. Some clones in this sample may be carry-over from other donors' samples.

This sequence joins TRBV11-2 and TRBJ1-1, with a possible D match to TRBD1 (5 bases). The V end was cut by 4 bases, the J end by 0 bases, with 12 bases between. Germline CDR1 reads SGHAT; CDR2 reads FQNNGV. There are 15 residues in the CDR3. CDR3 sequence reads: CASSSRQTMNTEAFF. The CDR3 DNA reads TGTGCCAGCAGCTCCCGACAGACCATGAACACTGAAGCTTTCTTT.

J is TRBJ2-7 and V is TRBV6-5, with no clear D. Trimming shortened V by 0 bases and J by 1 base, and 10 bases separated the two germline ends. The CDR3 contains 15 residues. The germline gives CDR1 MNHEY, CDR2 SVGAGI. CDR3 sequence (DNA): TGTGCCAGCAGTTACTCGTACCAGAAATCCTACGAGCAGTACTTC. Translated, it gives CASSYSYQKSYEQYF.

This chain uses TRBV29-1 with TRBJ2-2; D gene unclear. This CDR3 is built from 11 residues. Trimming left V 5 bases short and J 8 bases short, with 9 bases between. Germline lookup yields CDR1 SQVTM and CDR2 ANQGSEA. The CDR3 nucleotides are TGCAGCGTTCACGACGGGGGGGAGCTGTTTTTT. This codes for CSVHDGGELFF.

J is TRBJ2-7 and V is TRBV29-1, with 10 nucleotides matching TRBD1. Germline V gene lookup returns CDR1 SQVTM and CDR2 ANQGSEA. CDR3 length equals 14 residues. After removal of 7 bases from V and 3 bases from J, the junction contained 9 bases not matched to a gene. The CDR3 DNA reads TGCAGCGCGATAAAGACAGGGGGCAACTACGAGCAGTACTTC. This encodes CSAIKTGGNYEQYF.